The T cell receptor beta chain described here comes from a study of T cells after yellow fever vaccination. The V end was cut by 2 bases, the J end by 0 bases, with 7 bases between. Germline V CDR1 and CDR2: MNHEY, SVGEGT. This CDR3 has 14 residues. TCRdb used MiXCR to reprocess the 5' RACE reads, holding one entry per CDR3 protein. The top ten clones hold 3.2% of a sample with under 250,000 distinct CDR3 sequences, about 3% of them seen once. In this sample, this clonotype turned up many times. The gene calls are TRBV6-2 or TRBV6-3 and TRBJ1-1; the D gene is possibly TRBD1 (6 bases). The TCR sequence derives from a man younger than 35 who received the YFV17D yellow fever vaccine. The specimen comprised CD4+ T cells sorted from PBMCs, sampled 10 days after the yellow fever booster vaccination. This CDR3 is CASSYGGMNTEAFF. CDR3 nucleotides: TGTGCCAGCAGTTACGGGGGCATGAACACTGAAGCTTTCTTT.